This TCR beta chain was recorded in a study of blood T cell repertoires in COVID-19 (dated by TCRdb to 2020 to 2021). For context, the study as a whole: Collaborator samples came from the United States, Italy and Spain and covered acute and convalescent phases of COVID-19. A freely available public database, intended as a resource for researchers studying the immune response to SARS-CoV-2, is where the repertoires were released. Where available, HLA class I and class II types were taken from metadata supplied by the sample provider and were not determined by assay-based typing. The material from the prospective study consisted of cDNA or gDNA derived from T cells, B-cell-depleted T cells, or PBMCs. The sample metadata nearly always contained a de-identified subject ID, COVID-19 status, age in years and sex. The samples were drawn from the first 160 participants of the ongoing ImmuneRACE study and from over 950 subjects provided by 6 global collaborators. Deeply sampled blood TCRbeta repertoires from subjects exposed to, actively infected with, or recovered from COVID-19 were included in the dataset.

Comment on this clone: The antigen it recognizes is unknown. No base qualities exist here, and no much larger clone lies one base off it.

Results and caveats for the whole study, not just this receptor: The quantity of clinical and demographic metadata differed by source and by participant and was supplied without curation.

The collaborating institutions used their own protocols to collect whole blood in K2EDTA tubes. For TCRbeta analysis, collaborators shipped samples in one of three forms: frozen whole blood, isolated PBMCs, or DNA extracted from either of those sample types. The immunoSEQ Assay, a bias-controlled multiplex PCR, was used to amplify TCRbeta CDR3 regions from genomic DNA. The paper's processing steps were these. The number of nucleated cells in each sample was estimated by amplification of reference gene primers within the assay. To quantify the absolute abundance of each unique TCRbeta CDR3 rearrangement, sequence reads were collapsed and filtered. For each sample, productive Simpson clonality was calculated by taking the square root of Simpson's diversity index across productive rearrangements. What TCRdb holds here is the immuneACCESS table cut down to in-frame rearrangements. Part of the clones is not present; checked against another copy, under half of the missing clones reflect an unresolved V gene, and the others are unexplained. V and J calls and clone size are given by that table; D and trimming were obtained from the DNA. For this sample there are roughly 95,000 clones; about 86% appear just once. Of the sample, over 3.5% is held by the ten largest clones.

Counted from cysteine to phenylalanine, this CDR3 has 12 amino acids. Only CDR3 DNA is held: 36 bases, read in frame from base 1. Relative to germline, V is 1 base shorter and J is 5 bases shorter, with 5 bases between their ends. CDR1 GTSNPN and CDR2 SVGIG were looked up in the germline V gene (reference sequence). The chain joins TRBV30 to TRBJ1-4; confidence is insufficient to name the D gene. This TCR came from a man aged 55 to 70 with acute or convalescent COVID-19. Material for sequencing was peripheral blood. At the DNA level, the sequence is TGTGCCTGGAGTGGGCTCAATGAAAAACTGTTTTTT. Translated, this is CAWSGLNEKLFF.